This T cell receptor (beta chain) was captured in a study of early T cells in non-severe SARS-CoV-2 infection. The CDR3 extends over 14 amino acids. The germline V gene encodes CDR1 DFQATT and CDR2 SNEGSKA (reference sequence). Trimming took 5 bases from V and 2 from J; bases not matched to a gene: 5. This clonotype was seen more than once but under ten times. Unique molecular identifiers (one per individual cDNA molecule) were attached. MiXCR, applied by TCRdb to the 5' RACE reads, yields one record per CDR3 protein. Of 90,000 to 120,000 distinct CDR3 sequences in the sample, roughly 12% were seen once.

This TCR was sampled from an adult who was a healthcare worker with PCR-confirmed SARS-CoV-2 infection or an uninfected control (not recorded which). The chain has TRBV20-1 and TRBJ2-1; 8 nucleotides agree with TRBD1. Sequenced input: whole blood. CDR3 amino acids: CSAAPRGPYNEQFF. The CDR3 DNA follows: TGCAGTGCTGCACCCAGGGGGCCCTACAATGAGCAGTTCTTC.